The present TCR beta chain was sequenced within a study of blood T cell repertoires in COVID-19. Study details: Specimens from acute and convalescent COVID-19 originated in the United States, Italy and Spain. PBMCs, B-cell-depleted T cells, or T cells provided the cDNA or gDNA that made up the material.

In this sample, this clone turned up once. As handled by the study authors: Estimation of nucleated cell counts relied on the amplification of reference gene primers. Repertoires were generated with immunoSEQ multiplex PCR, while TCRdb's copy carries only in-frame clones and drops some. V and J calls and clone size are those listed in that table; D and trimming were worked out from the DNA. The data hold under 250,000 clones, with just over 90% observed a single time. The germline V gene has CDR1 LGHNA and CDR2 YNFKEQ. CDR3 length: 15 residues. V trimming: 1 base; J trimming: 2 bases; junction bases outside the gene matches: 2.

The material sequenced was peripheral blood. The chain has TRBV4-2 and TRBJ2-1; 7 positions match TRBD2. The receptor was isolated from a man aged 25-40 years with acute or convalescent COVID-19. CDR3 nucleotide sequence: TGTGCCAGCAGCCAAGCTAGCGGAACCTACAATGAGCAGTTCTTC. It yields the protein CASSQASGTYNEQFF.